A single sample is the source of the 13 T cell receptor beta chains below, sequenced in a study of shared clonotypes between healthy human individuals. Naive CD8 cells, CD45RO-negative and positively selected for CCR7, excluded terminally differentiated effector memory CD45RA+ cells. Profiling relied on immunoSEQ multiplex PCR, and the TCRdb table lists in-frame clones only, not all of them. The data contain roughly 2 million clones, approximately 94% of them singletons. Specimen: naive CD8+ T cells sorted from blood. The receptors stem from a man between 18 and 35 years old in good health.

The chain employs TRBV4-3 and TRBJ2-7, with 10 bases aligning to TRBD1. CDR3 length: 15 amino acids. Germline-derived CDR1 and CDR2 are LGHNA and YSLEER. The V and J ends lost 0 bases and 3 bases, in that order; junction bases with no gene match: 2. CDR3 in amino acids: CASSQEGQGYYEQYF. CDR3 sequence (DNA): TGCGCCAGCAGCCAAGAGGGACAGGGGTACTACGAGCAGTACTTC.

The chain carries TRBV11-2 and TRBJ2-3, with TRBD2 matching 16 bases. The J segment lost 3 bases and the V segment lost 3 bases, leaving 3 bases of the junction unmatched. The CDR3 runs 17 residues. Germline V CDR1 and CDR2: SGHAT, FQNNGV. The DNA of the CDR3 is TGTGCCAGCAGCTTCGGGACTAGCGGGAGGGCAACAGATACGCAGTATTTT. Translated, it gives CASSFGTSGRATDTQYF.

Concerning this clone: The identical CDR3 is also encoded by other nucleotide sequences in the sample. The chain combines TRBV5-1 with TRBJ2-7; D might be TRBD1 (5 bases). The CDR3 is 14 residues long. The V gene's germline CDR1 is SGHRS and CDR2 YFSETQ. Trimming left V 0 bases short and J 1 base short, with 8 bases between. This CDR3 is CASSLAQGSYEQYF. DNA of the CDR3: TGCGCCAGCAGCTTGGCCCAGGGTTCCTACGAGCAGTACTTC.

The V and J genes are TRBV5-6 and TRBJ2-1; 14 bases agree with TRBD2. V dropped 2 bases and J dropped 8; count of bases not matched to a gene: 9. Germline V lookup: CDR1 SGHDT, CDR2 YYEEEE. CDR3 size: 17 residues. CDR3 nucleotides: TGTGCCAGCAGCTTTTGGGGACTAGCGGGAGATCGCGATGAGCAGTTCTTC. Its protein is CASSFWGLAGDRDEQFF.

The chain combines TRBV5-8 with TRBJ2-7; D is perhaps TRBD2 (5 bases). The germline gives CDR1 SGHTS, CDR2 YDEGEE. Trimming removed 1 base at V and 5 bases at J, with 10 bases between. The CDR3 loop spans 13 amino acids. CDR3 region: CASSLLYGDEQYF. The CDR3 coding sequence is TGTGCCAGCAGCTTGTTGTACGGGGACGAGCAGTACTTC. The full variable domain, its missing parts supplied by reference TRBV5-8 and TRBJ2-7, is EAGVTQSPTHLIKTRGQQATLRCSPISGHTSVYWYQQALGLGLQFLLWYDEGEERNRGNFPPRFSGRQFPNYSSELNVNALELEDSALYLCASSLLYGDEQYFGPGTRLTVT.

The V call is TRBV18, the J call TRBJ2-3, with 7 bases matching TRBD2. In germline, CDR1 is KGHSH, CDR2 LQKENI. The trim removed 0 bases at V and 2 bases at J, leaving 5 bases unmatched. CDR3 length equals 16 residues. CDR3 sequence reads: CASSPPSSGLTDTQYF. The CDR3 region has the DNA TGTGCCAGCTCACCACCGTCTAGCGGCCTCACAGATACGCAGTATTTT.

V and J are TRBV5-1 and TRBJ2-7; tentatively, D is TRBD2 (5 bases). Germline V CDR1 and CDR2: SGHRS, YFSETQ. The germline V and J ends were trimmed by 3 bases and 1 base, with 8 bases remaining between them. CDR3 length: 13 residues. The CDR3 nucleotides read TGCGCCAGCAGCTCTGAGGGTTCCTACGAGCAGTACTTC. Protein product: CASSSEGSYEQYF.

The V gene is TRBV7-2, the J gene TRBJ2-7; 11 nucleotides align to TRBD2. Trimming removed 11 bases from V and 3 bases from J; junction bases left unmatched: 12. The germline V gene has CDR1 SGHTA and CDR2 FQGNSA. This CDR3 contains 15 residues. DNA for the CDR3: TGTGCCTCTTCCACGGGGACTAGCGGTTACTACGAGCAGTACTTC. Its translation: CASSTGTSGYYEQYF.

J is TRBJ2-7 and V is TRBV9; possible D gene TRBD2, 6 bases. Germline lookup yields CDR1 SGDLS and CDR2 YYNGEE. V was cut by 3 bases and J by 7 bases, with 8 bases left in between. This CDR3 is 11 amino acids long. Here the CDR3 reads CASSAGLEQYF. The CDR3 coding sequence is TGTGCCAGCAGCGCGGGACTTGAGCAGTACTTC.

About this clone itself: The same CDR3 arises from other DNA sequences in this sample as well. This chain links TRBV19 with TRBJ2-7; 7 positions agree with TRBD1. V trimming: 1 base; J trimming: 3 bases; junction bases outside the gene matches: 3. The CDR3 runs 14 residues. From germline, CDR1 is LNHDA and CDR2 SQIVND (reference sequence). Here the CDR3 DNA reads TGTGCCAGTAGTATAGGACAGGGAGACTACGAGCAGTACTTC. This sequence encodes CASSIGQGDYEQYF.

The genes are TRBV5-6 and TRBJ2-7; 7 bases are a match to TRBD2. Trimming took 5 bases from V and 3 from J; bases not matched to a gene: 8. Germline lookup yields CDR1 SGHDT and CDR2 YYEEEE. This CDR3 contains 14 residues. In DNA form, the CDR3 reads TGTGCCAGCAGGGCCGGGACTAATCTCTACGAGCAGTACTTC. This translates into CASRAGTNLYEQYF.

The V gene is TRBV18, the J gene TRBJ2-5, with 7 bases that match TRBD1. Germline V gene data show CDR1 as KGHSH and CDR2 as LQKENI. CDR3 length: 16 residues. With V trimmed by 3 bases and J by 0 bases, 7 bases remained unmatched. The CDR3 loop is CASSPRTGAHQETQYF. CDR3 DNA: TGTGCCAGCTCACCTCGGACAGGAGCACACCAAGAGACCCAGTACTTC.

J is TRBJ2-3 and V is TRBV10-3; 7 bases agree with TRBD2. CDR1 and CDR2 from the germline V gene are ENHRY and SYGVKD. V lost 10 bases and J lost 2; bases outside the gene matches: 21. The CDR3 covers 18 residues. CDR3 nucleotides: TGTGCCACCATACCGTCAGAGACTAGCTCCATCCTCACAGATACGCAGTATTTT. Translating it yields CATIPSETSSILTDTQYF.